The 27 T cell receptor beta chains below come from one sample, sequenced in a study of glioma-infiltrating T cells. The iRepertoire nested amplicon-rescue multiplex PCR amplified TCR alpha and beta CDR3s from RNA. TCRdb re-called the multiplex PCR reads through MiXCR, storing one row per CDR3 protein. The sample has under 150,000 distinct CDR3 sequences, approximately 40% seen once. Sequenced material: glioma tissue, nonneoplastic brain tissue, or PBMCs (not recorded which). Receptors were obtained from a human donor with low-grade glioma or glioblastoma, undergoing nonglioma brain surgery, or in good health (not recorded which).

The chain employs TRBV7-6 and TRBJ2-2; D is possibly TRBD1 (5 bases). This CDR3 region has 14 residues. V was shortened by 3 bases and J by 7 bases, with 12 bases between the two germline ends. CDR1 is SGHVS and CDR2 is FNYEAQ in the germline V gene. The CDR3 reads CASSFSQGNGELFF. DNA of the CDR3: TGTGCCAGCAGCTTTAGTCAGGGAAACGGGGAGCTGTTTTTT.

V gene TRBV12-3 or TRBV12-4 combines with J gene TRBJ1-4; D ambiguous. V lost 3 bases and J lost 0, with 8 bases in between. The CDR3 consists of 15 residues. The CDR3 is CASSFGSTTNEKLFF. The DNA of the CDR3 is TGTGCCAGCAGTTTCGGGAGTACAACTAATGAAAAACTGTTTTTT.

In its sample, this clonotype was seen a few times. The CDR3 loop is CASGSGATDTQYF. The DNA for the CDR3 is TGTGCCAGCGGTTCTGGGGCCACAGATACGCAGTATTTT. The chain couples TRBV28 to TRBJ2-3; TRBD1 might be the D (5 bases). The CDR3 consists of 13 residues. From germline, CDR1 is MDHEN and CDR2 SYDVKM. Trimming left V 8 bases short and J 2 bases short, with 11 bases between.

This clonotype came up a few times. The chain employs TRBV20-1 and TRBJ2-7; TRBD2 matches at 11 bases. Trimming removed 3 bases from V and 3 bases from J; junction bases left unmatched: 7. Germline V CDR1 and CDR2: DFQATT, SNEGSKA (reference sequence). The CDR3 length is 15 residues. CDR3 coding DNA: TGCAGTGCTAGCCGCGCGACTAGCGGGGACTACGAGCAGTACTTC. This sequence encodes CSASRATSGDYEQYF.

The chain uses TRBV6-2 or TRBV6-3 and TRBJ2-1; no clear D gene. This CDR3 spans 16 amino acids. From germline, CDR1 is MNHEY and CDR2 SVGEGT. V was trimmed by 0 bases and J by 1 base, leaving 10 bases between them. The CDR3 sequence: CASSYSSRSSYNEQFF. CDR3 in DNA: TGTGCCAGCAGTTACTCGAGCCGGTCATCCTACAATGAGCAGTTCTTC.

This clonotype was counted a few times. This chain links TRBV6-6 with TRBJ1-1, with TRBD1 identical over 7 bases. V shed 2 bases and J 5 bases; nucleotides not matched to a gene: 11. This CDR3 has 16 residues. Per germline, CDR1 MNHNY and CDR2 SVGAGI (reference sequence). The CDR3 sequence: CASSYDAHRGRTEAFF. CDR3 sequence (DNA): TGTGCCAGCAGTTACGACGCACACAGGGGCAGGACTGAAGCTTTCTTT.

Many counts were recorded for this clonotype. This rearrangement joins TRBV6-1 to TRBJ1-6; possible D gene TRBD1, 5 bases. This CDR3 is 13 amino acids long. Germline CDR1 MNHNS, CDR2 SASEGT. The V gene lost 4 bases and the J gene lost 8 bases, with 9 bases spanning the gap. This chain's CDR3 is CASSVSTDSPLHF. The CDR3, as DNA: TGTGCCAGCAGTGTTTCGACAGATTCACCCCTCCACTTT.

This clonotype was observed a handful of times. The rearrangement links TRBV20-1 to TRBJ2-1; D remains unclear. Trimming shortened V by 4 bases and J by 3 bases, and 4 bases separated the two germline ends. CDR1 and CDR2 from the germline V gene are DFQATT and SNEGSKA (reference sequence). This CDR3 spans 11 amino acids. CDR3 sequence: CSATLYNEQFF. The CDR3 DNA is TGCAGTGCTACCCTCTACAATGAGCAGTTCTTC.

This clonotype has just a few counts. In DNA, the CDR3 is TGCAGTGCCACTAGCTTCGATGAGCAGTTCTTC. As protein: CSATSFDEQFF. The chain combines TRBV20-1 with TRBJ2-1; tentatively, D is TRBD2 (6 bases). Trimming pared 6 bases from V and 8 bases from J, leaving 11 bases between. CDR1 and CDR2 from the germline V gene are DFQATT and SNEGSKA (reference sequence). The CDR3 length is 11 residues.

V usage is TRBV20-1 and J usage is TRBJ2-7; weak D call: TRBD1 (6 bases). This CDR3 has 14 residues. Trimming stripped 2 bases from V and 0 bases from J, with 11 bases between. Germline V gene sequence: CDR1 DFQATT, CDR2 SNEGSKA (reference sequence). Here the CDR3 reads CSARRQGYSYEQYF. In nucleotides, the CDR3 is TGCAGTGCTAGAAGGCAGGGGTACTCCTACGAGCAGTACTTC.

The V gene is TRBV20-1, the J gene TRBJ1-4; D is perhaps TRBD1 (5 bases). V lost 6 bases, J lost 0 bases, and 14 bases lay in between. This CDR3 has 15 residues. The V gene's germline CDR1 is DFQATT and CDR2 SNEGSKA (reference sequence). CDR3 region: CSATAGATTNEKLFF. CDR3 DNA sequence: TGCAGTGCCACCGCCGGGGCTACAACTAATGAAAAACTGTTTTTT.

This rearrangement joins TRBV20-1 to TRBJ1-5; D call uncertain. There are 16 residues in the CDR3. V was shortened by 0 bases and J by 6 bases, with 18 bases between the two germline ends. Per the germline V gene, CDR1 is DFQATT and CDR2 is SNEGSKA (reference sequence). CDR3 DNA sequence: TGCAGTGCTAGAGATGAGAAAGACCGACTGGTTCAGCCCCAGCATTTT. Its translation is CSARDEKDRLVQPQHF.

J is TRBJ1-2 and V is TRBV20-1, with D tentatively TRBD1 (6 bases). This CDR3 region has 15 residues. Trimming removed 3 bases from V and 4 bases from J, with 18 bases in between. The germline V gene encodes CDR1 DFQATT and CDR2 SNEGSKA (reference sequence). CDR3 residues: CSASGHGQSLYGYTF. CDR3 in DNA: TGCAGTGCTAGCGGTCACGGACAGAGCCTCTATGGCTACACCTTC.

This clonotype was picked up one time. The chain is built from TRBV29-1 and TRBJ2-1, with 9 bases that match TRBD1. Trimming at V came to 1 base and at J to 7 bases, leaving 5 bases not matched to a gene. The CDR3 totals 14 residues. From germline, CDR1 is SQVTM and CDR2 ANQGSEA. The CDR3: CSVEAGDRVNEQFF. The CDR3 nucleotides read TGCAGCGTTGAAGCGGGGGACAGGGTTAATGAGCAGTTCTTC.

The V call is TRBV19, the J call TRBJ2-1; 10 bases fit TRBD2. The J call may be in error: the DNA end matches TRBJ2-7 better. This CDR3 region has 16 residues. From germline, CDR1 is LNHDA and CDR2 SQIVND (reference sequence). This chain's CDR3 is CASSSTILAGRNEQYF. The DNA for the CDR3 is TGTGCCAGTAGTTCAACCATACTAGCGGGAAGGAACGAGCAGTACTTC.

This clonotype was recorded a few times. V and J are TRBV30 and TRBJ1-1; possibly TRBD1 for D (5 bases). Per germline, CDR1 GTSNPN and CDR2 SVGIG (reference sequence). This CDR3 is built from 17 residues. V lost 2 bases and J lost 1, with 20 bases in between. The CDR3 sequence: CAWSHRTYQRENTEAFF. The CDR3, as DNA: TGTGCCTGGAGTCACAGGACGTACCAACGAGAGAACACTGAAGCTTTCTTT.

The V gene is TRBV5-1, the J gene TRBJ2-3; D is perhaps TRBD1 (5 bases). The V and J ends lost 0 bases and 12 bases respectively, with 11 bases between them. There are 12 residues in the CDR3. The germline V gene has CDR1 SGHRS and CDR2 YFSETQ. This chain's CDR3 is CASSLAKTEQYF. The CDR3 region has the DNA TGCGCCAGCAGCTTGGCCAAGACAGAACAGTATTTT. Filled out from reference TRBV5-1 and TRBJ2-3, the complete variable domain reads KAGVTQTPRYLIKTRGQQVTLSCSPISGHRSVSWYQQTPGQGLQFLFEYFSETQRNKGNFPGRFSGRQFSNSRSEMNVSTLELGDSALYLCASSLAKTEQYFGPGTRLTVL.

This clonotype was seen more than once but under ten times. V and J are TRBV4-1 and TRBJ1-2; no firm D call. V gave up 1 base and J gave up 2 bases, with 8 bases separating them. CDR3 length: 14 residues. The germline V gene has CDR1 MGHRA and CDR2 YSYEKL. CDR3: CASSQVAINYGYTF. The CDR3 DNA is TGCGCCAGCAGCCAAGTAGCGATAAACTATGGCTACACCTTC.

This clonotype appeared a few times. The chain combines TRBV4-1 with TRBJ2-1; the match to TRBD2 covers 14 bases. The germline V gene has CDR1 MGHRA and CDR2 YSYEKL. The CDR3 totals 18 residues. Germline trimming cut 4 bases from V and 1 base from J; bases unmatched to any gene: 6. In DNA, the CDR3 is TGCGCCAGCAGCCCAGGACTAGCGGGGGGAAGATCCTACAATGAGCAGTTCTTC. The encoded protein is CASSPGLAGGRSYNEQFF.

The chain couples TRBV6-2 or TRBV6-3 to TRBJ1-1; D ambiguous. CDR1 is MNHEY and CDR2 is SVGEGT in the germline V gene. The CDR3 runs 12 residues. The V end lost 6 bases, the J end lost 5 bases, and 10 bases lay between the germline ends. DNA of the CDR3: TGTGCCAGCAGCGGTGATTGGACTGAAGCTTTCTTT. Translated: CASSGDWTEAFF.

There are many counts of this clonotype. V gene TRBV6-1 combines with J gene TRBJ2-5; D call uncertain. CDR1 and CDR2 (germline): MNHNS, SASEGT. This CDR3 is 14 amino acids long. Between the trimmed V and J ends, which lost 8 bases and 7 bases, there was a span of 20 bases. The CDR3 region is CASGPQDGPGTQYF. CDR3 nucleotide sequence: TGTGCCAGCGGCCCCCAGGACGGACCGGGGACCCAGTACTTC.

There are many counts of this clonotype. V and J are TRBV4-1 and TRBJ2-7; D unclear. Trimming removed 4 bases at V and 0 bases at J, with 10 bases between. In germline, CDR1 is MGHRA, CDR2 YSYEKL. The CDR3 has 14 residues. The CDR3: CASSLSQDSYEQYF. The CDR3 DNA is TGCGCCAGCAGCCTAAGTCAGGACTCCTACGAGCAGTACTTC.

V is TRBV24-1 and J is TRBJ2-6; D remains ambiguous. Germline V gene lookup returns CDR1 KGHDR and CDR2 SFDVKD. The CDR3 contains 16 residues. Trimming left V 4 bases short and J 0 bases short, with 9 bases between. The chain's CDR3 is CATSDLGTSGANVLTF. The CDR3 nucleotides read TGTGCCACCAGTGACCTCGGTACCTCTGGGGCCAACGTCCTGACTTTC.

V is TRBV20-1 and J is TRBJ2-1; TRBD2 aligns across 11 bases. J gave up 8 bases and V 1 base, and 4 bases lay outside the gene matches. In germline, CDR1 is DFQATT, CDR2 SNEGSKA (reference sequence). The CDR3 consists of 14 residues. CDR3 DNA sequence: TGCAGTGCTAGAGCGACTAGCGGGAACCATGAGCAGTTCTTC. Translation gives CSARATSGNHEQFF.

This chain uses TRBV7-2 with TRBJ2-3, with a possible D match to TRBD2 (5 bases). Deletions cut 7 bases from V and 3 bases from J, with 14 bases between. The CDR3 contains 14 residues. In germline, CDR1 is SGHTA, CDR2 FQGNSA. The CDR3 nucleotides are TGTGCCAGCAAGATCGAGGGTTCGACAGATACGCAGTATTTT. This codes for CASKIEGSTDTQYF.

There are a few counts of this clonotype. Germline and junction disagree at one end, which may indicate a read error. The CDR3 nucleotides read TGTGCCACCAGAAGAGACGGCAGCTCTGGTGAAAAACTGTTTTTT. Translating gives CATRRDGSSGEKLFF. V is TRBV15 and J is TRBJ1-4; D is ambiguous. This CDR3 has 15 amino acids. Per the germline V gene, CDR1 is LNHNV and CDR2 is YYDKDF (reference sequence).

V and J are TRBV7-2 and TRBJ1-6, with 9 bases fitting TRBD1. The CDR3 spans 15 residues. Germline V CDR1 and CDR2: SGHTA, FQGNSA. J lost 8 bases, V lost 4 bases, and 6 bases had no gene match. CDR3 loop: CASSSGQGDYSPLHF. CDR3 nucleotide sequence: TGTGCCAGCAGCTCGGGACAGGGAGATTATTCACCCCTCCACTTT.